The clone carrying this T cell receptor beta chain appeared many times. The target antigen is unknown. This sample is drawn from a study of read filtering for tumor transcriptome and immune sequencing. Looking at the study overall: Under 10 patients were R-ISS I, roughly 17 were R-ISS II, roughly seven were R-ISS III. Per sample, TCR-region reads ranged about 4.05 to 10.27 million by IR-seq, 85 to 1273 by RNA-seq.

The CDR3 sequence is 15 residues long. From germline, CDR1 is SGHRS and CDR2 YFSETQ. The V and J ends lost 0 bases and 4 bases respectively, with 11 bases between them. Points from the study as a whole: Roughly four fifths of IR-seq clonotypes had one read, totaling approximately 3.3% of reads; RNA-seq: approximately 75% and 45%. RNA-seq captured clonotypes less deeply and reliably than IR-seq.

Molecular barcoded adaptors covering alpha/delta and beta/gamma chains were used on around 400 ng RNA. TCRdb independently ran MiXCR on the reads; one entry per CDR3 protein. Here the sample spans roughly 82,000 distinct CDR3 sequences, roughly an eighth being singletons. The sequence derives from a donor at least 40 years old with multiple myeloma. V gene TRBV5-1 combines with J gene TRBJ2-1; D is unresolved. Material: a population of CD138-negative cells sorted from bone marrow. In nucleotides, the CDR3 is TGCGCCAGCAGCTTGGTGCCAGGATTTTACAATGAGCAGTTCTTC. Residues: CASSLVPGFYNEQFF.